Below are 24 T cell receptor beta chains sequenced from a single sample in a study of cytomegalovirus exposure and HLA in healthy donors. Profiled with immunoSEQ multiplex PCR; TCRdb holds only in-frame clones, not every one. The sample holds approximately 190,000 clones, approximately 84% seen once. The sample comprised PBMCs. The receptors were sampled from a man in his late teens or twenties in good health and CMV-seropositive.

J is TRBJ2-1 and V is TRBV27; D may be TRBD1 (5 bases). This CDR3 spans 13 amino acids. Germline V gene sequence: CDR1 MNHEY, CDR2 SMNVEV (reference sequence). The V gene lost 5 bases and the J gene lost 3 bases, with 8 bases spanning the gap. DNA of the CDR3: TGTGCCAGCAGTAAGGGGTTCTACAATGAGCAGTTCTTC. Amino acid sequence: CASSKGFYNEQFF.

The chain links TRBV7-6 to TRBJ2-5; D unresolved. Trimming cost V 5 bases and J 2 bases, with 18 bases left between them. CDR1 and CDR2 (germline): SGHVS, FNYEAQ. The CDR3 length is 16 residues. The CDR3 spells CASSPKPGPRQETQYF. CDR3 in DNA: TGTGCCAGCAGCCCTAAGCCTGGGCCCAGGCAAGAGACCCAGTACTTC.

J is TRBJ1-2 and V is TRBV4-2; D not certain. The CDR3 loop spans 15 amino acids. Germline CDR1 and CDR2: LGHNA and YNFKEQ. The V gene lost 4 bases and the J gene lost 4 bases, with 16 bases spanning the gap. The chain's CDR3 is CASSPGPTDPYGYTF. The CDR3 DNA is TGTGCCAGCAGCCCAGGCCCTACCGATCCCTATGGCTACACCTTC.

V is TRBV30 and J is TRBJ1-1; D ambiguous. Germline V gene sequence: CDR1 GTSNPN, CDR2 SVGIG (reference sequence). Trimming removed 3 bases at V and 1 base at J, with 9 bases between. The CDR3 contains 13 residues. The CDR3 region is CAWRLRQNTEAFF. Written as DNA, the CDR3 is TGTGCCTGGAGATTGCGCCAGAACACTGAAGCTTTCTTT.

The rearrangement links TRBV2 to TRBJ1-2; D not resolved. Trimming pared 6 bases from V and 6 bases from J, leaving 17 bases between. The CDR3 runs 14 residues. Per the germline V gene, CDR1 is SNHLY and CDR2 is FYNNEI. CDR3: CASRLGRSGHGYTF. The CDR3 DNA sequence: TGTGCCAGCAGGTTAGGTAGGAGCGGGCATGGCTACACCTTC.

This chain links TRBV6-1 with TRBJ1-5; tentatively, D is TRBD1 (6 bases). The V end was cut by 3 bases, the J end by 2 bases, with 11 bases between. Germline V gene lookup returns CDR1 MNHNS and CDR2 SASEGT. There are 15 residues in the CDR3. The CDR3, as DNA: TGTGCCAGCAGTGAGGGGGCAATCGGCAATCAGCCCCAGCATTTT. Its translation is CASSEGAIGNQPQHF.

This chain connects TRBV27 to TRBJ2-3, with 7 nucleotides matching TRBD1. The J segment lost 5 bases and the V segment lost 5 bases, leaving 4 bases of the junction unmatched. CDR1 is MNHEY and CDR2 is SMNVEV in the germline V gene (reference sequence). CDR3 length equals 13 residues. CDR3 in DNA: TGTGCCAGCAGTCCGGGACAGCGAGATACGCAGTATTTT. Residues: CASSPGQRDTQYF.

This clone was seen a single time. The rearrangement links TRBV4-2 to TRBJ2-1; D possibly corresponds to TRBD2 (5 bases). V was clipped by 0 bases and J by 9 bases, with 9 bases between them. The CDR3 runs to 13 residues. Germline V lookup: CDR1 LGHNA, CDR2 YNFKEQ. The CDR3 DNA follows: TGTGCCAGCAGCCAAGATCGGAGCGGTGAGCAGTTCTTC. Protein sequence: CASSQDRSGEQFF.

The chain has TRBV27 and TRBJ2-3, with 9 bases fitting TRBD1. Trimming cost V 4 bases and J 4 bases; bases outside gene matches: 9. Per germline, CDR1 MNHEY and CDR2 SMNVEV (reference sequence). This CDR3 has 16 amino acids. CDR3 residues: CASSSRTGDKADTQYF. CDR3 bases: TGTGCCAGCAGTTCCCGGACAGGGGATAAAGCAGATACGCAGTATTTT.

This clone was counted only a few times. J is TRBJ1-2 and V is TRBV19; D unresolved. The CDR3 has 12 amino acids. Germline V gives CDR1 LNHDA, CDR2 SQIVND (reference sequence). V was trimmed by 8 bases and J by 0 bases, leaving 7 bases between them. The CDR3 sequence is CASGSPNYGYTF. The CDR3 DNA reads TGTGCCAGTGGGAGTCCTAACTATGGCTACACCTTC.

This chain links TRBV19 with TRBJ2-1; tentatively, D is TRBD2 (5 bases). V was clipped by 3 bases and J by 3 bases, with 9 bases between them. The CDR3 sequence is 14 residues long. The V gene's germline CDR1 is LNHDA and CDR2 SQIVND (reference sequence). The CDR3 sequence is CASSMGARYNEQFF. The CDR3 DNA is TGTGCCAGTAGTATGGGAGCCCGCTACAATGAGCAGTTCTTC.

This chain uses TRBV15 with TRBJ2-6; TRBD1 matches 7 bases. The length of the CDR3 is 17 residues. CDR1 LNHNV and CDR2 YYDKDF come from the germline V gene (reference sequence). V shed 3 bases, J shed 0 bases, and the junction held 5 bases outside the gene matches. CDR3: CATSRGQLFSGANVLTF. CDR3 DNA sequence: TGTGCCACCAGCAGGGGACAGCTTTTCTCTGGGGCCAACGTCCTGACTTTC.

This chain connects TRBV28 to TRBJ2-7; 7 bases are shared with TRBD2. Germline assignment: CDR1 MDHEN and CDR2 SYDVKM. V dropped 8 bases and J dropped 2; count of bases not matched to a gene: 12. CDR3 size: 15 residues. The DNA for the CDR3 is TGTGCCAGCCGCGAGGGAGGGCTGAAGCCCTACGAGCAGTACTTC. Translated: CASREGGLKPYEQYF.

The chain joins TRBV7-2 to TRBJ1-5; 8 nucleotides agree with TRBD1. Germline CDR1 is SGHTA and CDR2 is FQGNSA. After removal of 1 base from V and 7 bases from J, the junction contained 6 bases not matched to a gene. The CDR3 loop spans 15 amino acids. CDR3 nucleotide sequence: TGTGCCAGCAGCTTAGAACCGGACAGGGCCCAGCCCCAGCATTTT. It codes for CASSLEPDRAQPQHF.

This chain connects TRBV30 to TRBJ2-1; D ambiguous. Germline lookup yields CDR1 GTSNPN and CDR2 SVGIG (reference sequence). The germline V and J ends were trimmed by 3 bases and 5 bases, with 8 bases remaining between them. The CDR3 is made up of 12 amino acids. The CDR3 protein is CAWSLNDNEQFF. CDR3 bases: TGTGCCTGGAGCTTAAATGACAATGAGCAGTTCTTC.

The gene calls are TRBV27 and TRBJ1-1, with no clear D. Germline loops: CDR1 MNHEY, CDR2 SMNVEV (reference sequence). The ends were cut back, 7 bases at V and 4 bases at J, with 16 bases in the middle. The CDR3 extends over 14 amino acids. The CDR3 DNA is TGTGCCAGCACAACGGGAGGCTATGGCACTGAAGCTTTCTTT. Translated: CASTTGGYGTEAFF.

The rearrangement links TRBV7-2 to TRBJ2-3; D is perhaps TRBD2 (6 bases). CDR3 size: 16 residues. The germline CDR1 and CDR2 sequences are SGHTA and FQGNSA. Trimming stripped 5 bases from V and 5 bases from J, with 20 bases between. Here the CDR3 reads CASSPDPLPGVDTQYF. DNA for the CDR3: TGTGCCAGCAGCCCAGACCCACTTCCGGGGGTAGATACGCAGTATTTT.

This chain connects TRBV6-1 to TRBJ2-2; D gene uncertain. The CDR3 is 14 amino acids. Trimming removed 1 base from V and 14 bases from J, with 17 bases in between. The V gene's germline CDR1 is MNHNS and CDR2 SASEGT. CDR3 in amino acids: CASSEGSSLTVLFF. The CDR3, as DNA: TGTGCCAGCAGTGAAGGTTCTAGTCTTACGGTTCTGTTTTTT.

The sample holds one count of this clone. The chain combines TRBV5-6 with TRBJ1-2, with 9 positions matching TRBD1. Germline CDR1 SGHDT, CDR2 YYEEEE. The ends lost 4 bases at V and 6 bases at J; junction bases unmatched: 4. The CDR3 contains 13 residues. For the CDR3, the DNA is TGTGCCAGCAGCGGCGGACAGGGGAATGGCTACACCTTC. The encoded protein is CASSGGQGNGYTF.

This clone is a singleton in its sample. This chain uses TRBV11-3 with TRBJ2-3; 9 bases agree with TRBD2. Germline CDR1 is SGHNT and CDR2 is YENEEA. The CDR3 has 13 residues. V lost 4 bases, J lost 11 bases, and 7 bases stayed unmatched. The CDR3 DNA reads TGTGCCAGCAGCTCCAATAGCGGGAGAGTGCAGTATTTT. It yields the protein CASSSNSGRVQYF.

V gene TRBV30 combines with J gene TRBJ2-1; D is possibly TRBD2 (6 bases). This CDR3 comprises 16 residues. Looked up from germline, CDR1 is GTSNPN and CDR2 is SVGIG (reference sequence). V lost 0 bases and J 5 bases, leaving 17 bases between the germline ends. The CDR3 protein is CAWSVLLGGTNNEQFF. The CDR3 DNA sequence: TGTGCCTGGAGTGTACTATTGGGCGGGACCAACAATGAGCAGTTCTTC.

The chain links TRBV6-1 to TRBJ2-3; D is undetermined. Germline lookup yields CDR1 MNHNS and CDR2 SASEGT. Trimming left V 5 bases short and J 0 bases short, with 9 bases between. This CDR3 is built from 14 residues. CDR3 loop: CASSPKTSTDTQYF. DNA for the CDR3: TGTGCCAGCAGTCCCAAGACTAGCACAGATACGCAGTATTTT.

In regard to this clone: Other DNA sequences from this sample encode an identical CDR3 as well. This chain connects TRBV19 to TRBJ2-7, with D possibly being TRBD1 (5 bases). The CDR3 extends over 14 amino acids. The germline V gene has CDR1 LNHDA and CDR2 SQIVND (reference sequence). V was clipped by 3 bases and J by 2 bases, with 11 bases between them. The CDR3 DNA follows: TGTGCCAGTAGTATTGGAACAGGCCCCTACGAGCAGTACTTC. It codes for CASSIGTGPYEQYF.

The gene calls are TRBV7-9 and TRBJ2-1, with 9 bases identical to TRBD2. CDR1 and CDR2 from the germline V gene are SEHNR and FQNEAQ (reference sequence). The ends lost 6 bases at V and 7 bases at J; junction bases unmatched: 7. This CDR3 contains 14 residues. CDR3 in DNA: TGTGCCAGCAGTACGGGACTAGCCTGGAATGAGCAGTTCTTC. Protein product: CASSTGLAWNEQFF.